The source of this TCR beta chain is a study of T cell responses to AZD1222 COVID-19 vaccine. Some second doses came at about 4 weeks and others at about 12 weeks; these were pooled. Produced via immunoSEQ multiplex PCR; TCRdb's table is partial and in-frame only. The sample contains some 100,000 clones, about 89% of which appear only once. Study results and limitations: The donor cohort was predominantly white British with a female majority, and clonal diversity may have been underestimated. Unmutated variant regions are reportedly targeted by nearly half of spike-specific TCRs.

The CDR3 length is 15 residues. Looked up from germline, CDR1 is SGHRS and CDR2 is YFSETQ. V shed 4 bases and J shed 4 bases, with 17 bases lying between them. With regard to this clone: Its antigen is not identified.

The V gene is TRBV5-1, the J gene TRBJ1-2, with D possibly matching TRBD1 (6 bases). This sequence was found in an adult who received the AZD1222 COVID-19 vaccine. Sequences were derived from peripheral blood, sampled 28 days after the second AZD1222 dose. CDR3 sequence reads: CASSAPQGASYGYTF. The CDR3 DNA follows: TGCGCCAGCAGCGCCCCACAGGGCGCTTCCTATGGCTACACCTTC.